This T cell receptor (beta chain) was documented in a study of blood T cell repertoires in COVID-19. Data came from immunoSEQ multiplex PCR; TCRdb stores just in-frame clones and leaves some out. The sample lists about 63,000 clones; about 81% were seen once. The sequenced material came from peripheral blood. This TCR came from a man aged 55-75 years with COVID-19, enrolled during active disease.

The CDR3 DNA reads TGTGCCAGCAGCCCCGGGGGGTCGGGGCGTTCCTACGAGCAGTACTTC. This sequence encodes CASSPGGSGRSYEQYF. This chain joins TRBV11-2 and TRBJ2-7; 7 bases fit TRBD2. Germline V gene sequence: CDR1 SGHAT, CDR2 FQNNGV. The trim removed 5 bases at V and 1 base at J, leaving 11 bases unmatched. The CDR3 spans 16 residues.